This T cell receptor beta chain was identified during a study of blood T cell repertoires in COVID-19 (dated by TCRdb to the early 2020s). Looking at the study overall: Samples from collaborators originated in the United States, Italy and Spain and spanned both the acute and convalescent phases of COVID-19. The repertoires were released in a freely available public database intended as a resource for research on the immune response to SARS-CoV-2. Samples came from the ongoing ImmuneRACE study (first 160 participants) plus 1,254 subjects from 6 global collaborators. HLA class I and class II types, where available, came from metadata supplied by the sample provider rather than from assay-based typing. Sample metadata almost always included a de-identified subject ID, COVID-19 status, age in years and sex. Subjects who had been exposed to COVID-19, were actively infected with it, or had recovered from it provided the deeply sampled blood TCRbeta repertoires that made up the dataset. The prospective study material was composed of cDNA or gDNA derived from T cells, B-cell-depleted T cells, or PBMCs.

Broader findings and caveats from the paper: The amount of clinical and demographic metadata varied by source and participant and was provided uncurated.

Including the terminal cysteine and phenylalanine, the CDR3 comprises 17 residues. Just CDR3 DNA is preserved here, 51 bases in frame from base 1. V is trimmed back by 0 bases and J by 1 base, and the junction contains 9 bases that no gene match accounts for. Collaborating institutions collected whole blood in K2EDTA tubes following their own protocols. For TCRbeta analysis, collaborators shipped samples in one of three forms: frozen whole blood, isolated PBMCs, or DNA extracted from either of those sample types. As to this clone: Its antigen has not been determined. No much larger clone is present one base from it, and per-base qualities are unavailable.

The immunoSEQ Assay, a bias-controlled multiplex PCR, was used to amplify TCRbeta CDR3 regions from genomic DNA. The paper's processing steps were these. The number of nucleated cells in each sample was estimated from the amplification of reference gene primers within the assay. To quantify the absolute abundance of each unique TCRbeta CDR3 rearrangement, sequence reads were collapsed and filtered. For each sample, productive Simpson clonality was calculated by taking the square root of Simpson's diversity index across productive rearrangements. TCRdb retrieved this table from immuneACCESS and kept in-frame rearrangements only. Not all clones are present; in checked studies, unresolved V genes account for under half, and no reason is known for the remainder. V and J calls and clone size are given by that table; D and trimming were obtained from the DNA. Across this sample there are over 350,000 clones, with around 89% seen only once. The top ten clones comprise about 4.3% of the sample.

The specimen sequenced was peripheral blood. Recombination linked TRBV5-3 to TRBJ2-5, and 7 junctional nucleotides match TRBD2. TRBV5-3 carries the ORF label, with uncertain function. The origin of this receptor is a woman aged 25 to 39 with acute or convalescent COVID-19. The CDR3 region: CARSLEAGPLPQETQYF. The DNA sequence follows: TGTGCCAGAAGCTTGGAAGCGGGGCCTCTACCCCAAGAGACCCAGTACTTC.